By share, the clone carrying this T cell receptor (beta chain) ranks as medium-sized. Method: immunoSEQ multiplex PCR; TCRdb's copy keeps in-frame clones and lacks some. The sample is made up of around 8,700 clones, none counted only once. The data are from a study of T cells after posttransplantation cyclophosphamide. Cyclophosphamide on days +3 and +4 followed busulfan-fludarabine conditioning and a marrow graft. This sample comprised PBMCs, obtained after an allogeneic stem cell transplant with post-transplant cyclophosphamide. The sequence came from a male patient between 25 and 39 years old who received an allogeneic stem cell transplant from an unrelated donor, was CMV-positive, and had acute and chronic GVHD. A share of the T cells may be of graft donor origin.

The CDR3 sequence is CASSLAGDHSPLHF. The CDR3 DNA sequence: TGTGCCAGCAGCTTGGCAGGGGACCATTCACCCCTCCACTTT. This chain links TRBV5-4 with TRBJ1-6; D possibly corresponds to TRBD1 (6 bases). This CDR3 is 14 amino acids long. V lost 0 bases, J lost 8 bases, and 9 bases lay in between. Germline V gives CDR1 SGHNT, CDR2 YYREEE (reference sequence).